These 5 T cell receptor beta chains were sequenced from one sample in a study of blood T cell repertoires in COVID-19. The data were produced by immunoSEQ multiplex PCR, yet TCRdb's version contains in-frame clones alone and is incomplete. The repertoire consists of some 150,000 clones, with approximately 80% occurring once and the leading ten covering approximately 9.2%. The sample consisted of peripheral blood. These receptors were taken from a human donor with acute or convalescent COVID-19. The donor label of this sample is uncertain.

V is TRBV2 and J is TRBJ2-4, with D perhaps TRBD1 (5 bases). Germline loops: CDR1 SNHLY, CDR2 FYNNEI. The CDR3 contains 14 residues. V lost 8 bases and J lost 2, with 13 bases in between. The CDR3, as DNA: TGTGCCAGCGGTATTGACAGTCCCAAAAACATTCAGTACTTC. As protein: CASGIDSPKNIQYF.

The chain links TRBV2 to TRBJ2-2; 12 nucleotides align to TRBD2. The CDR3 length is 15 residues. J was trimmed by 6 bases and V by 4 bases; bases with no gene match: 3. Germline CDR1 SNHLY, CDR2 FYNNEI. The CDR3 here is CASSGTSGAAGELFF. CDR3 DNA: TGTGCCAGCAGTGGGACTAGCGGGGCCGCCGGGGAGCTGTTTTTT.

This clone was detected a few times. The chain employs TRBV2 and TRBJ2-1; no clear D. V shed 2 bases and J shed 5 bases, with 19 bases lying between them. This CDR3 region has 17 residues. Germline CDR1 is SNHLY and CDR2 is FYNNEI. The CDR3 DNA reads as TGTGCCAGCAGTGAATTTTTTTCCGACCTTCGGGACAATGAGCAGTTCTTC. Translation gives CASSEFFSDLRDNEQFF.

This clone appeared a few times. The genes are TRBV7-6 and TRBJ2-5; 7 nucleotides agree with TRBD1. V lost 5 bases and J lost 5; bases outside the gene matches: 5. Germline V CDR1 and CDR2: SGHVS, FNYEAQ. CDR3 length: 13 residues. This CDR3 reads CASSLTGVETQYF. CDR3 nucleotide sequence: TGTGCCAGCAGCCTTACAGGGGTCGAGACCCAGTACTTC.

This clone was counted only a few times. This chain connects TRBV5-4 to TRBJ1-1; no reliable D call. Trimming removed 4 bases from V and 2 bases from J, with 6 bases in between. Germline-derived CDR1 and CDR2 are SGHNT and YYREEE (reference sequence). CDR3 length equals 12 residues. Here the CDR3 reads CASSVLNTEAFF. CDR3 bases: TGTGCCAGCAGCGTCCTAAACACTGAAGCTTTCTTT. The variable domain in full, completed from reference TRBV5-4 and TRBJ1-1, reads ETGVTQSPTHLIKTRGQQVTLRCSSQSGHNTVSWYQQALGQGPQFIFQYYREEENGRGNFPPRFSGLQFPNYSSELNVNALELDDSALYLCASSVLNTEAFFGQGTRLTVV.